The sequence of this T cell receptor beta chain was determined in a study of shared clonotypes between healthy human individuals. The study, taken as a whole, reports: Sampling was confined to blood; repertoires within tissues likely differ.

With respect to this clone: Its target is not known. The junction does not match germline at one end; this may be a read error.

Looked up from germline, CDR1 is MGHRA and CDR2 is YSYEKL. CDR3 length equals 16 residues. As handled by the study authors: Without quality scores, immunoSEQ junctional reads could not be filtered like full-length reads. The table came from immunoSEQ multiplex PCR; TCRdb's copy has only in-frame clones and leaves some out. Clone size and the V and J calls come from that table; the DNA yielded D and trimming. This table has some 2.1 million clones, approximately 92% appearing once. Naive CD8 cells lacked CD45RO and underwent positive selection for CCR7, leaving out terminally differentiated effector memory CD45RA+ cells. Nashville, Tennessee was home to all donors, who were Caucasian adults.

This clonotype originated in a man aged 18 to 29 in good health. Some clones in this sample may be carry-over from other donors' samples. Material for sequencing was naive CD8+ T cells from PBMCs. V gene TRBV4-1 combines with J gene TRBJ2-5, with a possible D match to TRBD2 (5 bases). The CDR3 here is CASSQVGGYDQETQYF. The CDR3 nucleotides read TGCGCCAGCAGTCAAGTCGGCGGGTACGACCAAGAGACCCAGTACTTC.